The rows below give T cell receptor beta chains drawn from one sample of a study of blood T cell repertoires in COVID-19. Profiled with immunoSEQ multiplex PCR; TCRdb holds only in-frame clones, not every one. The repertoire holds about 65,000 clones, with more than 80% as singletons. Specimen: peripheral blood. The origin of the receptors is a man older than 75 with acute or convalescent COVID-19. The CDR3 runs from the conserved cysteine through the conserved F or W. D genes are given only for firm matches. Expanded clones get a size class; other rows say once, few or many, or leave the size out.

V,size,J,D,DNA,CDR3
TRBV5-1,NA,TRBJ2-5,TRBD1,TGCGCCAGCAGCCGGACAGGGGGCGACGAGACCCAGTACTTC,CASSRTGGDETQYF
TRBV27,few,TRBJ2-7,NA,TGTGCCAGCAGTTTATCGGTCCAGCGCCCCATGTACGAGCAGTACTTC,CASSLSVQRPMYEQYF
TRBV5-1,many,TRBJ1-1,TRBD1,TGCGCCAGCAGCTTGGATGGACAGGGGAACACTGAAGCTTTCTTT,CASSLDGQGNTEAFF
TRBV6-5,NA,TRBJ1-3,TRBD1,TGTGCCAGCAGGGGACAGGGGCACTCTGGAAACACCATATATTTT,CASRGQGHSGNTIYF
TRBV10-1,NA,TRBJ2-5,NA,TGCGCCAGCAGGGAGACAGACCATCAAGAGACCCAGTACTTC,CASRETDHQETQYF
TRBV30,NA,TRBJ2-3,NA,TGTGCCTGCAACCGGGACACGGCAAGCACAGATACGCAGTATTTT,CACNRDTASTDTQYF
TRBV3-1/TRBV3-2,NA,TRBJ2-1,TRBD1,TGTGCCAGCAGCCAAGGCGTAGACAGGGTAGGTTACAATGAGCAGTTCTTC,CASSQGVDRVGYNEQFF
TRBV6-5,NA,TRBJ1-5,NA,TGTGCCAGCAGGCGGGGCAGTTGGAATCAGCCCCAGCATTTT,CASRRGSWNQPQHF
TRBV27,NA,TRBJ1-1,TRBD1,TGTGCCAGCAGCCCAGGGCCGGACAGGAAGAACACTGAAGCTTTCTTT,CASSPGPDRKNTEAFF
TRBV9,NA,TRBJ1-1,NA,TGTGCCAGCAGCGCTCGGGTGAACACTGAAGCTTTCTTT,CASSARVNTEAFF
TRBV5-1,NA,TRBJ1-2,NA,TGCGCCAGCAGCTCCAACATAAACTATGGCTACACCTTC,CASSSNINYGYTF
TRBV5-6,NA,TRBJ2-7,NA,TGTGCCAGGAGGAGGTCAGATAGGACCTACGAGCAGTACTTC,CARRRSDRTYEQYF
TRBV5-5,NA,TRBJ1-1,TRBD1,TGTGCCAGCAGCGCCGCCAGACAGGGAAGGGGGGCTACTGAAGCTTTCTTT,CASSAARQGRGATEAFF
TRBV2,NA,TRBJ1-1,NA,TGTGCCAGCAGTGCCAGGGTGGGGAACACTGAAGCTTTCTTT,CASSARVGNTEAFF
TRBV7-9,NA,TRBJ1-6,NA,TGTGCCAGCAGCTTAGAGATTACGGGGAATTCTAATTCACCCCTCCACTTT,CASSLEITGNSNSPLHF
TRBV6-1,NA,TRBJ2-1,TRBD2,TGTGCCAGCAGTGAGCTAGCGGGGGGGCTTGGCGAGCAGTTCTTC,CASSELAGGLGEQFF
TRBV5-8,NA,TRBJ1-6,NA,TGTGCCAGCAGCCCGACCCCTGGGGGGGCGATTCTTGATTCACCCCTCCACTTT,CASSPTPGGAILDSPLHF
TRBV7-8,NA,TRBJ2-3,NA,TGTGCCAGCAGCTTAGCGCCCGGTTTGGAGGGCACAGATACGCAGTATTTT,CASSLAPGLEGTDTQYF
TRBV2,NA,TRBJ2-7,TRBD1,TGTGCCAGCACCCCAGGGGGCGGCCCCTACGAGCAGTACTTC,CASTPGGGPYEQYF
TRBV6-5,NA,TRBJ1-1,NA,TGTGCCAGCAGTTGGGACACCAAATTGAACACTGAAGCTTTCTTT,CASSWDTKLNTEAFF
TRBV5-1,NA,TRBJ1-1,NA,TGCGCCAGCAGCTTGGATGCAGGGGCCGCGCCAAATGAAGCTTTCTTT,CASSLDAGAAPNEAFF
TRBV27,once,TRBJ2-7,NA,TGTGCCAGCAGTCCACGATTGGGGGCCGAGCAGTACTTC,CASSPRLGAEQYF
TRBV19,once,TRBJ2-1,NA,TGTGCCAGTAGTCTCCGTGCGGGTACGATCAATGAGCAGTTCTTC,CASSLRAGTINEQFF
TRBV5-1,NA,TRBJ1-2,NA,TGCGCCAGCAGCTCCCCGACAGCTAACTATGGCTACACCTTC,CASSSPTANYGYTF
TRBV4-1,once,TRBJ1-2,NA,TGCGCCAGCAGCCAAGATCCGTCCAGGGGCTTGGGCTACACCTTC,CASSQDPSRGLGYTF
TRBV30,NA,TRBJ1-1,TRBD1,TGTGCCTGGAGGGGACAGGGATATCTTCCCGAAGCTTTCTTT,CAWRGQGYLPEAFF
TRBV11-1,NA,TRBJ2-4,NA,TGTGCCAGCAGCTTCACCGGGGTTCCAGACATTCAGTACTTC,CASSFTGVPDIQYF
TRBV3-1/TRBV3-2,NA,TRBJ1-4,NA,TGTGCCAGCAGCCAGCTTACACCAGAAAAACTGTTTTTT,CASSQLTPEKLFF
TRBV19,once,TRBJ2-7,TRBD1,TGTGCCAGTAGCGCACCGGACAGGGGATTCTACGAGCAGTACTTC,CASSAPDRGFYEQYF